This T cell receptor (beta chain) was sequenced for a study of tissue T cells after allogeneic stem cell transplantation. The CDR3 contains 12 residues. Trimming left V 11 bases short and J 5 bases short, with 12 bases between. The protocol was immunoSEQ multiplex PCR, while the TCRdb copy is restricted to in-frame clones and leaves out a portion. The repertoire consists of 500 or so clones, with 50% to 75% occurring once and the leading ten covering approximately 50%. The starting material was spleen tissue, obtained at autopsy. This chain links TRBV12-3 or TRBV12-4 with TRBJ2-2, with a weak D call TRBD2 (5 bases). This TCR derives from a female patient aged 40-69 years with steroid-refractory graft-versus-host disease after an allogeneic stem cell transplant. Some T cells may be graft donor cells. CDR3 DNA: TGTGCCCTTCGGGGTGGTACCGGGGAGCTGTTTTTT. Protein product: CALRGGTGELFF.